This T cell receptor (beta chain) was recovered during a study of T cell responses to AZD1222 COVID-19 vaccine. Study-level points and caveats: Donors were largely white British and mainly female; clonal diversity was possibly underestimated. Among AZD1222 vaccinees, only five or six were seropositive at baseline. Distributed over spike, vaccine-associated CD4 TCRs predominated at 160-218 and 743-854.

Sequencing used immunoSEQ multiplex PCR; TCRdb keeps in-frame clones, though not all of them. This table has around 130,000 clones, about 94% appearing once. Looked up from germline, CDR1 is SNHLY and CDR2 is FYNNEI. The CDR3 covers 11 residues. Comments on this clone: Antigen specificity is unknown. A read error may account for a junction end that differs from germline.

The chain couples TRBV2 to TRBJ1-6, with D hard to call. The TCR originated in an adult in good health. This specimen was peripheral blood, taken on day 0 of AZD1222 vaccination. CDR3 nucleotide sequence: TGTGCCAGCAGCTATGATTCACCCCTCCACTTT. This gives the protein CASSYDSPLHF.